Listed below are T cell receptor beta chains from one sample, sequenced in a study of glioma-infiltrating T cells. TCRdb recomputed calls from the multiplex PCR reads with MiXCR, one row per CDR3 protein. This sample has approximately 1,600 distinct CDR3 sequences; 83% occur once, and the top ten carry 63%. The sample taken for sequencing was glioma tissue, nonneoplastic brain tissue, or PBMCs (not recorded which). The source is a human donor with low-grade glioma or glioblastoma, undergoing nonglioma brain surgery, or in good health (not recorded which). Some clones in this sample may be carry-over from other donors' samples. CDR3s include the opening cysteine and the closing phenylalanine or tryptophan. Fields, in order: clone size, J gene, D gene, V gene, CDR3 protein, CDR3 DNA. A D gene is named only where the DNA matches it firmly. Rows may omit the clone size; those that give it use once, few, many or a size class.

-,TRBJ2-1,TRBD2,TRBV6-1,CASREPGLAFSLLPFF,TGTGCCAGCAGAGAACCGGGACTAGCGTTTTCTCTCCTACCGTTCTTC
-,TRBJ1-4,-,TRBV12-3/TRBV12-4,CASRTRETEKLFF,TGTGCCAGCAGGACAAGGGAGACTGAAAAACTGTTTTTT
few,TRBJ1-2,-,TRBV20-1,CSYVGDTYGYTF,TGCAGTTACGTCGGGGACACCTATGGCTACACCTTC
medium-sized,TRBJ2-7,TRBD1,TRBV5-1,CASSFPSNRGKDYEQYF,TGCGCCAGCAGCTTTCCCTCGAACAGGGGAAAGGACTACGAGCAGTACTTC
-,TRBJ2-3,-,TRBV6-5,CASSYSNAGLADTSTDTQYF,TGTGCCAGCAGTTACTCGAATGCAGGACTCGCCGACACTAGCACAGATACGCAGTATTTT
-,TRBJ1-1,-,TRBV6-2/TRBV6-3,CASSYFSMRKNTEAFF,TGTGCCAGCAGTTACTTCTCGATGAGGAAGAACACTGAAGCTTTCTTT
-,TRBJ2-7,TRBD2,TRBV6-1,CASSYAGVHNYEQYF,TGTGCCAGCAGTTACGCGGGAGTACACAACTACGAGCAGTACTTC
-,TRBJ2-3,TRBD1,TRBV29-1,CSVRDRVTDTQYF,TGCAGCGTTCGTGACAGGGTCACAGATACGCAGTATTTT
-,TRBJ2-1,-,TRBV4-1,CASSQDRGDIYNEQFF,TGCGCCAGCAGCCAAGATAGAGGGGACATCTACAATGAGCAGTTCTTC
-,TRBJ2-3,TRBD2,TRBV6-1,CASSPTTSGIPDTQYF,TGTGCCAGCAGTCCAACAACTAGCGGGATCCCAGATACGCAGTATTTT
-,TRBJ2-7,TRBD2,TRBV20-1,CSARHPTSGAYEQYF,TGCAGTGCTAGACACCCGACTAGCGGAGCCTACGAGCAGTACTTC
once,TRBJ2-1,-,TRBV4-1,CASSQDHKDEQFF,TGCGCCAGCAGCCAAGATCACAAGGATGAGCAGTTCTTC
-,TRBJ1-4,-,TRBV14,CASSQGTLTGLNEKLFF,TGTGCCAGCAGCCAAGGCACCCTAACAGGACTTAATGAAAAACTGTTTTTT
-,TRBJ1-5,TRBD1,TRBV6-5,CASSYGQEASNQPQHF,TGTGCCAGCAGTTACGGACAGGAAGCAAGCAATCAGCCCCAGCATTTT
-,TRBJ1-1,-,TRBV27,CASSAFMNTEAFF,TGTGCCAGCAGCGCATTTATGAACACTGAAGCTTTCTTT
once,TRBJ2-5,-,TRBV7-2,CASSEGAGETQYF,TGTGCCAGCAGCGAGGGGGCGGGGGAGACCCAGTACTTC
-,TRBJ2-1,-,TRBV20-1,CSATPVERYNEQFF,TGCAGTGCTACTCCCGTGGAGCGGTACAATGAGCAGTTCTTC
once,TRBJ2-7,-,TRBV6-2/TRBV6-3,CASSPGEPYEQYF,TGTGCCAGCAGTCCGGGGGAGCCCTACGAGCAGTACTTC